This record looks at one T cell receptor beta chain sequence and its context. Its target is unknown. Sequenced by immunoSEQ multiplex PCR; TCRdb stores in-frame clones only, minus some. The sample holds under 8,000 clones, around four fifths seen once. The data derive from a study of PD-1 blockade in classical Hodgkin lymphoma. Study overall: On a schedule of every 2 weeks, patients received nivolumab 3 mg/kg intravenously.

The V segment lost 2 bases and the J segment 6 bases; nucleotides outside the gene matches: 7. Germline V CDR1 and CDR2: SGDLS, YYNGEE. The CDR3 sequence is 15 residues long. General study points: Relapsed/refractory patients reportedly had the lowest baseline TCR diversity, below newly diagnosed patients, who were below healthy donors. Exclusion was applied to patients who started nivolumab under 1 year after ASCT.

With no exception, relapse followed autologous stem cell transplantation in all patients, and brentuximab vedotin exposure varied. With magnetic negative selection, CD4+ T cells were purified from PBMCs that had been thawed. Patients had relapsed/refractory classical Hodgkin lymphoma with complete response, partial response or progressive disease as best response. V usage is TRBV9 and J usage is TRBJ2-3; 9 bases align to TRBD2. The specimen was CD4+ T cells from blood, collected at baseline. This clonotype was sampled from a human donor with classical Hodgkin lymphoma. CDR3 amino acids: CASSVDISGSDTQYF. In DNA, the CDR3 is TGTGCCAGCAGCGTCGATATTAGCGGGAGTGATACGCAGTATTTT.